Reported below is one T cell receptor beta chain. The source of the sample is a study of T cell changes during pregnancy in multiple sclerosis. Repertoires were generated with immunoSEQ multiplex PCR, while TCRdb's copy carries only in-frame clones and drops some. The table records over 45,000 clones, approximately 92% of them present only once. The V end was cut by 4 bases, the J end by 3 bases, with 14 bases between. Per the germline V gene, CDR1 is SGDLS and CDR2 is YYNGEE. The CDR3 consists of 15 residues. This clonotype originated in a female donor in good health, enrolled as a control in a pregnancy study. This chain links TRBV9 with TRBJ2-1, with D unclear. Sequenced here: CD4+ T cells from peripheral blood mononuclear cells, sampled in the second trimester of pregnancy. The DNA of the CDR3 is TGTGCCAGCAGCACGCGATCAACCGGCTACAATGAGCAGTTCTTC. Protein product: CASSTRSTGYNEQFF. Using reference TRBV9 and TRBJ2-1 for the parts outside the CDR3, the full variable domain is DSGVTQTPKHLITATGQRVTLRCSPRSGDLSVYWYQQSLDQGLQFLIQYYNGEERAKGNILERFSAQQFPDLHSELNLSSLELGDSALYFCASSTRSTGYNEQFFGPGTRLTVL.